The 13 T cell receptor beta chains given below trace back to one sample, sequenced in a study of cytomegalovirus exposure and HLA in healthy donors. Amplification used 60 Vbeta primers and 13 Jbeta primers. The table came from immunoSEQ multiplex PCR; TCRdb's copy has only in-frame clones and leaves some out. The sample has around 120,000 clones, approximately 86% seen once; the top ten hold about 1.8%. The material sequenced was PBMCs. The receptor source for this set is a boy aged 10-17 years in good health and CMV-seronegative.

The rearrangement joins TRBV6-1 to TRBJ1-2; D possibly corresponds to TRBD1 (5 bases). Trimming cost V 4 bases and J 4 bases, with 13 bases left between them. This CDR3 region has 14 residues. CDR1 and CDR2 from the germline V gene are MNHNS and SASEGT. The chain's CDR3 is CASSVRWGVYGYTF. CDR3 bases: TGTGCCAGCAGTGTCCGTTGGGGGGTCTATGGCTACACCTTC.

Comments on this clone: The same CDR3 is also encoded by other DNA sequences in this sample. The chain recombines TRBV9 with TRBJ2-7, with TRBD2 identical over 7 bases. J was trimmed by 4 bases and V by 0 bases; bases with no gene match: 4. From germline, CDR1 is SGDLS and CDR2 YYNGEE. This CDR3 spans 14 amino acids. The CDR3 protein is CASSVATGGYEQYF. In DNA, the CDR3 is TGTGCCAGCAGCGTAGCGACGGGAGGTTACGAGCAGTACTTC.

The chain has TRBV19 and TRBJ1-5; 7 bases are shared with TRBD1. V lost 1 base and J lost 1; bases outside the gene matches: 10. The CDR3 is 18 residues long. Germline loops: CDR1 LNHDA, CDR2 SQIVND (reference sequence). Written as DNA, the CDR3 is TGTGCCAGTAGTATAGTCCGGGACAGCACTAGGAGCAATCAGCCCCAGCATTTT. Protein product: CASSIVRDSTRSNQPQHF.

The chain is built from TRBV6-1 and TRBJ2-2, with 12 nucleotides matching TRBD2. The trim removed 10 bases at V and 8 bases at J, leaving 11 bases unmatched. Germline V gene lookup returns CDR1 MNHNS and CDR2 SASEGT. The length of the CDR3 is 15 residues. The CDR3 nucleotides are TGTGCCACCAACCGACTAGCGGGGGATTTTGGGGAGCTGTTTTTT. This gives the protein CATNRLAGDFGELFF.

V gene TRBV6-5 combines with J gene TRBJ2-2, with 7 bases that match TRBD1. Germline V gene sequence: CDR1 MNHEY, CDR2 SVGAGI. V lost 6 bases and J lost 4; bases outside the gene matches: 5. CDR3 length equals 14 residues. The CDR3 DNA reads TGTGCCAGCAGGCGACAGGGAGCCACCGGGGAGCTGTTTTTT. Residues: CASRRQGATGELFF.

This clone is a singleton in its sample. This chain links TRBV6-4 with TRBJ1-1; D remains ambiguous. This CDR3 region has 11 residues. The ends were cut back, 4 bases at V and 11 bases at J, with 11 bases in the middle. Germline CDR1 and CDR2: MRHNA and SNTAGT. The CDR3 reads CASSVTDWAFF. In nucleotides, the CDR3 is TGTGCCAGCAGTGTCACAGATTGGGCTTTCTTT.

The V call is TRBV19, the J call TRBJ1-3, with a tentative D call TRBD1 (5 bases). CDR1 LNHDA and CDR2 SQIVND come from the germline V gene (reference sequence). The CDR3 is 14 residues long. With 5 bases removed from V and 2 bases from J, the gap between germline ends came to 10 bases. The CDR3 sequence: CASSSSGTGNTIYF. In DNA, the CDR3 is TGTGCCAGTAGTTCATCAGGGACTGGAAACACCATATATTTT.

The chain employs TRBV10-2 and TRBJ2-7; D may be TRBD2 (5 bases). CDR3 length: 15 residues. Trimming removed 8 bases from V and 1 base from J, with 18 bases in between. Germline values: CDR1 WSHSY, CDR2 SAAADI. The DNA for the CDR3 is TGCGCCAGCGGTAGAAGCGGACGCCTTTCCTACGAGCAGTACTTC. Its translation is CASGRSGRLSYEQYF.

The gene calls are TRBV5-1 and TRBJ1-2; 10 bases line up with TRBD1. CDR3 length: 14 residues. V dropped 4 bases and J dropped 5; count of bases not matched to a gene: 5. Germline CDR1 reads SGHRS; CDR2 reads YFSETQ. The DNA for the CDR3 is TGCGCCAGCAGCGACCGGGACAGGGGTTATGGCTACACCTTC. Its protein is CASSDRDRGYGYTF.

V is TRBV2 and J is TRBJ1-1, with 7 positions matching TRBD1. Germline CDR1 SNHLY, CDR2 FYNNEI. The CDR3 length is 14 residues. The V gene end was trimmed by 5 bases and the J gene end by 3 bases; junction bases not matched to a gene: 6. CDR3 sequence (DNA): TGTGCCAGCAGTTTAGGACAGGTTCACACTGAAGCTTTCTTT. Protein: CASSLGQVHTEAFF.

CDR3 bases: TGTGCCAGCAGTCCTCGACAGATTAATGAAAAACTGTTTTTT. This sequence encodes CASSPRQINEKLFF. The gene calls are TRBV27 and TRBJ1-4; D might be TRBD1 (5 bases). This CDR3 is 14 amino acids long. The V gene's germline CDR1 is MNHEY and CDR2 SMNVEV (reference sequence). V shed 5 bases and J shed 4 bases, with 11 bases lying between them.

V is TRBV9 and J is TRBJ1-2; D not resolved. The germline V gene has CDR1 SGDLS and CDR2 YYNGEE. This CDR3 is 12 amino acids long. Trimming cost V 0 bases and J 5 bases, with 5 bases left between them. CDR3 bases: TGTGCCAGCAGCGTAGGGGAGTATGGCTACACCTTC. Protein sequence: CASSVGEYGYTF.

J is TRBJ2-1 and V is TRBV18; 11 bases are shared with TRBD1. The CDR3 runs 17 residues. The germline gives CDR1 KGHSH, CDR2 LQKENI. V trimming: 2 bases; J trimming: 7 bases; junction bases outside the gene matches: 10. CDR3 nucleotide sequence: TGTGCCAGCTCACCATTACCGGGACAGGGGGTGAATAATGAGCAGTTCTTC. It is translated as CASSPLPGQGVNNEQFF.